This note documents a single T cell receptor beta chain sequence. Its antigen is unknown. Profiled with immunoSEQ multiplex PCR; TCRdb holds only in-frame clones, not every one. The data show some 76,000 clones, over 75% seen once. The sample comes from a study of graft-versus-host responses after intestinal transplantation. The overall study: Grafts that recipients had were multivisceral, liver-intestinal, or isolated intestinal transplants. Every recipient underwent anti-thymocyte globulin induction, then tacrolimus and steroids for roughly 3 years.

Trimming cost V 0 bases and J 0 bases, with 8 bases left between them. The CDR3 is made up of 15 amino acids. CDR1 and CDR2 from the germline V gene are MNHNY and SVGAGI (reference sequence). Overall study findings and caveats: Early declines in HvG clones that occurred post-transplant were associated with peak circulating GvH clone levels. Analysis identified GvH clones in recipient marrow, with some appearing first in ileum or blood.

The sample in question was unstimulated CD8+ T cells sorted from spleen or lymph node cells, obtained before transplant. The TCR sequence derives from a human donor who was the organ donor for an intestinal transplant. J is TRBJ1-1 and V is TRBV6-6; D uncertain. This CDR3 reads CASSYSQVLNTEAFF. The CDR3 DNA follows: TGTGCCAGCAGTTACTCCCAGGTGCTGAACACTGAAGCTTTCTTT.